This T cell receptor (beta chain) was captured by sequencing in a study of blood T cell repertoires in COVID-19 (dated by TCRdb to the early 2020s). General notes on the study: Samples covering the acute and convalescent phases of COVID-19 were provided by collaborators in the United States, Italy and Spain. The material from the prospective study consisted of cDNA or gDNA derived from T cells, B-cell-depleted T cells, or PBMCs. Subjects who had been exposed to COVID-19, were actively infected with it, or had recovered from it provided the deeply sampled blood TCRbeta repertoires that made up the dataset. The repertoires were made available in a free public database intended to serve as a resource for research on the immune response to SARS-CoV-2. The samples were drawn from the first 160 participants of the ongoing ImmuneRACE study and from some 1,300 subjects provided by 6 global collaborators. Sample metadata almost always included a de-identified subject ID, COVID-19 status, age in years and sex. Where HLA class I and class II types were available, the types were taken from metadata supplied by the sample provider, not from assay-based typing. Points the paper makes about the study in general: Clinical and demographic metadata were provided uncurated, with the amount varying by source and participant.

One collaborating source in Seattle enrolled patients while the patients were actively infected and followed the patients over time throughout the course of disease. Collaborating institutions collected whole blood in K2EDTA tubes following their own protocols. For TCRbeta analysis, collaborator samples were shipped as frozen whole blood, as isolated PBMCs, or as DNA extracted from either sample type. The germline V gene specifies MNHEY as CDR1 and SVGAGI as CDR2. Between the V and J ends, shortened by 2 bases and 1 base respectively, the junction contains 12 bases. From its cysteine to its valine, the CDR3 spans 15 amino acids. Here the CDR3 DNA is all that survives: 45 bases in frame from base 1. TCRbeta CDR3 regions were amplified from genomic DNA using the immunoSEQ Assay, a bias-controlled multiplex PCR. In the original analysis: The number of nucleated cells in each sample was estimated by amplification of reference gene primers within the assay. To quantify the absolute abundance of each unique TCRbeta CDR3 rearrangement, sequence reads were collapsed and filtered. For each sample, productive Simpson clonality was calculated as the square root of Simpson's diversity index over productive rearrangements. In its TCRdb copy, this immuneACCESS table keeps in-frame sequences only and misses some clones. Where compared with another copy, unresolved V genes explain less than half of these, and the others have no known cause. For V, J and clone size, that table is used; D and trimming come from the DNA. For this sample there are 220,000 or so clones; roughly 86% appear just once. The top ten constitute about a tenth of the sample.

Concerning this clone itself: Its antigen is unknown. One base away there is no much larger clone; base qualities are not given.

Sequencing was done on a sample of peripheral blood. The chain uses TRBV6-5 and TRBJ2-7, with TRBD2 as a weak D call on 5 bases. This sequence originates from a woman in her forties or fifties with COVID-19, enrolled during active disease. Here is the DNA: TGTGCCAGCAGTTACGAGGGCCTGGGGTCCTACGAGCAGTACGTC. It codes for CASSYEGLGSYEQYV.